Included here is one T cell receptor beta chain sequence, with context. CDR3 size: 15 residues. Trimming removed 0 bases at V and 1 base at J, with 10 bases between. From germline, CDR1 is SGHRS and CDR2 YFSETQ. The data derive from a study of blood T cells in healthy people across ages. There were healthy Caucasian individuals from Russia, aged roughly 6 to 90, serving as donors. Each donor had 8.5 to 10 milliliters of peripheral blood drawn. Every sample gave at least 5.5 micrograms of total RNA when it was extracted. Together with a sample-barcoded 5' primer, a J-beta primer mix was included in a second PCR lasting about 7 to 12 cycles. The template-switch adaptor was a 5' adaptor with 12 random nucleotides. It tagged each cDNA molecule. TCRdb redid the calling of the 5' RACE reads with MiXCR, one entry per CDR3 protein. The sample has 1.5 million or so distinct CDR3 sequences, 42% seen once.

The sequencing sample was made of blood. The sequence was obtained from a woman aged 18 to 35 in good health. The chain joins TRBV5-1 to TRBJ2-5, with D uncertain. The CDR3 bases are TGCGCCAGCAGCTTGGTACCGATGATCCAAGAGACCCAGTACTTC. Translating it yields CASSLVPMIQETQYF. Full variable domain (missing parts from reference TRBV5-1 and TRBJ2-5): KAGVTQTPRYLIKTRGQQVTLSCSPISGHRSVSWYQQTPGQGLQFLFEYFSETQRNKGNFPGRFSGRQFSNSRSEMNVSTLELGDSALYLCASSLVPMIQETQYFGPGTRLLVL.